A selection of T cell receptor beta chains follows, all from one sample in a study of control samples from healthy donors and cancer patients. Clones were sequenced by immunoSEQ multiplex PCR, and TCRdb holds only the in-frame ones, with some missing. The table lists over 65,000 clones, about 89% of them singletons. The specimen sequenced was PBMCs. These receptors were obtained from a woman in her forties or fifties with colorectal cancer. Both conserved end residues are part of each CDR3. A D gene is named only where the DNA matches it firmly. Part of the rows lack a size; the others show once, few, many or a class for expanded clones.

V	J	D	size	DNA	CDR3
TRBV7-2	TRBJ1-5	TRBD1	-	TGTGCCAGCAGCGTCAGGGGGCTTAGCAATCAGCCCCAGCATTTT	CASSVRGLSNQPQHF
TRBV3-1/TRBV3-2	TRBJ1-3	-	once	TGTGCCAGCAGCCCTCATGGCTCTGGAAACACCATATATTTT	CASSPHGSGNTIYF
TRBV30	TRBJ2-5	-	-	TGTGCCTGGAGTTTGGGGGGGCCGGAGACCCAGTACTTC	CAWSLGGPETQYF
TRBV30	TRBJ1-4	TRBD1	-	TGTGCCTGGAGTACGCAGGGGGCGCAGGGTAATGAAAAACTGTTTTTT	CAWSTQGAQGNEKLFF
TRBV6-1	TRBJ2-2	TRBD1	-	TGTGCCAGCAGTGAAGGGACAGGGAACACCGGGGAGCTGTTTTTT	CASSEGTGNTGELFF
TRBV7-6	TRBJ2-1	TRBD2	-	TGTGCCAGCAGCTTAGGGCTAGCGGGAGACAATGAGCAGTTCTTC	CASSLGLAGDNEQFF
TRBV2	TRBJ1-5	TRBD1	few	TGTGCCAGCAGTGAAGAGGGGACAGGCAATCAGCCCCAGCATTTT	CASSEEGTGNQPQHF
TRBV5-8	TRBJ1-1	-	-	TGTGCCAGCACCCGGTTAGGTGGGGTTAACACTGAAGCTTTCTTT	CASTRLGGVNTEAFF
TRBV5-6	TRBJ2-3	TRBD2	-	TGTGCCAGCACCCCACCCGGAACTAGCGGGGGAGGAGATACGCAGTATTTT	CASTPPGTSGGGDTQYF
TRBV18	TRBJ1-4	-	-	TGTGCCAGCTCACCGCCGGGGACCCGACAGGAAAAACTGTTTTTT	CASSPPGTRQEKLFF
TRBV4-3	TRBJ1-6	TRBD1	once	TGCGCCAGCAGCCAAGATGGGGCGGCAGGGGGTGGATCACCCCTCCACTTT	CASSQDGAAGGGSPLHF
TRBV19	TRBJ1-4	-	-	TGTGCCAGTAGTAACGGACGCCTCAATGAAAAACTGTTTTTT	CASSNGRLNEKLFF